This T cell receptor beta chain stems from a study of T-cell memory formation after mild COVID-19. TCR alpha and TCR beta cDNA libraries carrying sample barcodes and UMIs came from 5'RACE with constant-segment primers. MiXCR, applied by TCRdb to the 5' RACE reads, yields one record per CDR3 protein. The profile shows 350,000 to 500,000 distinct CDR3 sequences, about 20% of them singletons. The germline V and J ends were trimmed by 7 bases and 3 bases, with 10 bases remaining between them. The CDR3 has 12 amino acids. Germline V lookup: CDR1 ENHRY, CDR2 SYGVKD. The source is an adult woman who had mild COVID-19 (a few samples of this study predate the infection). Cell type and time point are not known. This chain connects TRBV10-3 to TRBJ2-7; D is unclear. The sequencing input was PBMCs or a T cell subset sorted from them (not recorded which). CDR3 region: CAITDGNYEQYF. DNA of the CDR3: TGTGCCATCACCGACGGAAACTACGAGCAGTACTTC.